The TCR beta chain under discussion was sequenced for a study of regulatory T cells in long-lasting Graves disease. Turning to the study itself: The criterion for persistent Graves' disease was over 5 years of antithyroid drugs with positive TSH receptor antibodies.

The CDR3 covers 14 residues. The V gene's germline CDR1 is DFQATT and CDR2 SNEGSKA (reference sequence). V dropped 5 bases and J dropped 2 bases, with 12 bases sitting between them. Assembly of TCR beta libraries relied on iRepertoire HTBI primers together with Arm-PCR of CDR3 regions. TCRdb processed the multiplex PCR reads anew with MiXCR; each CDR3 protein has one entry. This table has 350,000 to 500,000 distinct CDR3 sequences, roughly a fifth appearing once. Time point reported: persistent/refractory GD, antithyroid drugs over 5 years with positive TRAb. Preparation of the TCR library used RNA extracted from PBMCs. EDTA tubes received 7.5 to 9 milliliters of drawn peripheral blood.

The source is a female donor with Graves disease. Sequences were derived from peripheral blood mononuclear cells (PBMCs), sampled when the disease was refractory, from a patient treated with antithyroid drugs. The J gene is TRBJ2-2, the V gene TRBV20-1; D perhaps matches TRBD2 (7 bases). This chain's CDR3 is CSAGGGTNTGELFF. In DNA form, the CDR3 reads TGCAGTGCTGGGGGAGGGACAAACACCGGGGAGCTGTTTTTT.